This entry features one TCR beta chain sequence. This record comes from a study of blood T cell repertoires in COVID-19. For the study at large: Collection of acute and convalescent COVID-19 samples took place in the United States, Italy and Spain. Nucleic acid was either cDNA or gDNA, and it came from T cells, B-cell-depleted T cells, or PBMCs.

CDR1 and CDR2 from the germline V gene are SGHAT and FQNNGV. With 1 base removed from V and 7 bases from J, the gap between germline ends came to 13 bases. The CDR3 contains 14 residues. Original data processing: Estimation of nucleated cell counts was performed using reference gene primer amplification. Clones were sequenced by immunoSEQ multiplex PCR, and TCRdb holds only the in-frame ones, with some missing. V and J calls and clone size are those listed in that table; D and trimming were worked out from the DNA. The sample holds about 220,000 clones, roughly 82% seen once. The sample comprised peripheral blood. The chain joins TRBV11-2 to TRBJ1-2, with D perhaps matching TRBD1 (6 bases). The receptor comes from a man aged 35-49 years who had recovered from COVID-19. DNA for the CDR3: TGTGCCAGCAGCTTAGTCGTGACAGGCGGTGGCTACACCTTC. This codes for CASSLVVTGGGYTF.